This is a list of T cell receptor beta chains from one sample in a study of cytomegalovirus exposure and HLA in healthy donors. Generated by immunoSEQ multiplex PCR, the TCRdb table keeps only in-frame clones and is missing some. The sample lists about 140,000 clones; roughly 80% were seen once. Sequencing was done on a sample of PBMCs. The receptors were gathered from a male donor in good health and CMV-seronegative. Each CDR3 is given with its conserved first and last residue. D genes are given only for firm matches. Clone size appears in some rows only: once, few, many, or a class for an expanded clone.

CDR3 length: 16; J gene: TRBJ1-6; clone size: NA; D gene: TRBD1; V gene: TRBV7-8; CDR3 DNA: TGTGTCAGCAGCTTAAGCGTGGCAGGGGGGAATTCACCCCTCCACTTT; CDR3 protein: CVSSLSVAGGNSPLHF
CDR3 length: 15; J gene: TRBJ2-7; clone size: NA; D gene: TRBD1; V gene: TRBV11-2; CDR3 DNA: TGTGCCAGCAGCCGGGGACAGGGGCTCTCCTACGAGCAGTACTTC; CDR3 protein: CASSRGQGLSYEQYF
CDR3 length: 14; J gene: TRBJ2-4; clone size: NA; D gene: TRBD1; V gene: TRBV15; CDR3 DNA: TGTGCCACCAGCTCCCGGGACAGACCAAACATTCAGTACTTC; CDR3 protein: CATSSRDRPNIQYF
CDR3 length: 16; J gene: TRBJ1-6; clone size: NA; D gene: NA; V gene: TRBV11-2; CDR3 DNA: TGTGCCAGCAGCTTAGGGAGGGGCGACAGAAGAACACCCCTCCACTTT; CDR3 protein: CASSLGRGDRRTPLHF
CDR3 length: 16; J gene: TRBJ2-1; clone size: NA; D gene: TRBD1; V gene: TRBV9; CDR3 DNA: TGTGCCAGCAGCGTAGGAGGGACAGGGGTCGGGAATGAGCAGTTCTTC; CDR3 protein: CASSVGGTGVGNEQFF
CDR3 length: 18; J gene: TRBJ1-1; clone size: NA; D gene: TRBD1; V gene: TRBV18; CDR3 DNA: TGTGCCAGCTCACCCCAGTATGAAATTGGGACAGGGAACACTGAAGCTTTCTTT; CDR3 protein: CASSPQYEIGTGNTEAFF
CDR3 length: 13; J gene: TRBJ2-1; clone size: NA; D gene: TRBD1; V gene: TRBV6-5; CDR3 DNA: TGTGCCAGTAGACAGGGAGTGTACAATGAGCAGTTCTTC; CDR3 protein: CASRQGVYNEQFF
CDR3 length: 17; J gene: TRBJ2-2; clone size: NA; D gene: TRBD2; V gene: TRBV7-2; CDR3 DNA: TGTGCCAGCAGTTTAGCGGGGGCGAATTCGGTGACCGGGGAGCTGTTTTTT; CDR3 protein: CASSLAGANSVTGELFF
CDR3 length: 13; J gene: TRBJ2-7; clone size: NA; D gene: TRBD1; V gene: TRBV10-3; CDR3 DNA: TGTGCCATCAGAGGACAGGGACGGGCCGAGCAGTACTTC; CDR3 protein: CAIRGQGRAEQYF
CDR3 length: 13; J gene: TRBJ1-1; clone size: NA; D gene: TRBD1; V gene: TRBV5-4; CDR3 DNA: TGTGCCTTCCAGCGGGACAGGGGCACTGAAGCTTTCTTT; CDR3 protein: CAFQRDRGTEAFF
CDR3 length: 15; J gene: TRBJ1-1; clone size: NA; D gene: NA; V gene: TRBV5-6; CDR3 DNA: TGTGCCAGCAGGAGTACAGCGCGGGTAAACACTGAAGCTTTCTTT; CDR3 protein: CASRSTARVNTEAFF
CDR3 length: 15; J gene: TRBJ2-7; clone size: NA; D gene: TRBD1; V gene: TRBV6-6; CDR3 DNA: TGTGCCAGCAGTCCCCCGGGACAGCGGCTCTACGAGCAGTACTTC; CDR3 protein: CASSPPGQRLYEQYF
CDR3 length: 11; J gene: TRBJ2-7; clone size: NA; D gene: NA; V gene: TRBV6-5; CDR3 DNA: TGTGCCACTATTACAGGCGACGAGCAGTACTTC; CDR3 protein: CATITGDEQYF
CDR3 length: 15; J gene: TRBJ2-2; clone size: NA; D gene: NA; V gene: TRBV9; CDR3 DNA: TGTGCCAGCAGCGCTCGGGACAAGGGCACCGGGGAGCTGTTTTTT; CDR3 protein: CASSARDKGTGELFF
CDR3 length: 15; J gene: TRBJ1-2; clone size: once; D gene: TRBD1; V gene: TRBV2; CDR3 DNA: TGTGCCAGCAGCTTACAGGGGGTAACTAACTATGGCTACACCTTC; CDR3 protein: CASSLQGVTNYGYTF
CDR3 length: 15; J gene: TRBJ1-5; clone size: NA; D gene: NA; V gene: TRBV11-2; CDR3 DNA: TGTGCCAGCAGCACCGGGCTCCAAACTAGGGAGCCCCAGCATTTT; CDR3 protein: CASSTGLQTREPQHF
CDR3 length: 14; J gene: TRBJ1-2; clone size: NA; D gene: NA; V gene: TRBV2; CDR3 DNA: TGTGCCAGCAGTGAAGGGAACTACTACTATGGCTACACCTTC; CDR3 protein: CASSEGNYYYGYTF
CDR3 length: 15; J gene: TRBJ2-5; clone size: NA; D gene: TRBD2; V gene: TRBV7-3; CDR3 DNA: TGTGCCAGCAGGGTGGGACTAGCCAACGGAGAGACCCAGTACTTC; CDR3 protein: CASRVGLANGETQYF
CDR3 length: 14; J gene: TRBJ1-5; clone size: NA; D gene: NA; V gene: TRBV11-2; CDR3 DNA: TGTGCCAGCAGCTTAGCGGGTAGCAATCAGCCCCAGCATTTT; CDR3 protein: CASSLAGSNQPQHF
CDR3 length: 15; J gene: TRBJ1-6; clone size: NA; D gene: TRBD1; V gene: TRBV7-8; CDR3 DNA: TGTGCCAGCAGCTGGACCGGGACAGTGAATTCACCCCTCCACTTT; CDR3 protein: CASSWTGTVNSPLHF
CDR3 length: 19; J gene: TRBJ2-7; clone size: NA; D gene: TRBD1; V gene: TRBV19; CDR3 DNA: TGTGCCAGTAGTATGCGGTCGTGGGACAGGGGGCCGGAGGGCTACGAGCAGTACTTC; CDR3 protein: CASSMRSWDRGPEGYEQYF
CDR3 length: 15; J gene: TRBJ1-1; clone size: NA; D gene: NA; V gene: TRBV13; CDR3 DNA: TGTGCCAGCAGCCCCCCAGGTGGCTCGAACACTGAAGCTTTCTTT; CDR3 protein: CASSPPGGSNTEAFF
CDR3 length: 12; J gene: TRBJ1-2; clone size: few; D gene: TRBD1; V gene: TRBV30; CDR3 DNA: TGTGCCTGGAGCGCGGCGGACAGGTCCTACACCTTC; CDR3 protein: CAWSAADRSYTF
CDR3 length: 14; J gene: TRBJ1-2; clone size: NA; D gene: NA; V gene: TRBV5-4; CDR3 DNA: TGTGCCAGCAGCTTGCCCGACATTTGGTATGGCTACACCTTC; CDR3 protein: CASSLPDIWYGYTF
CDR3 length: 17; J gene: TRBJ2-5; clone size: NA; D gene: NA; V gene: TRBV4-3; CDR3 DNA: TGCGCCAGCAGCCAAGATAAAGAGGGCAGTGAGGAGGAGACCCAGTACTTC; CDR3 protein: CASSQDKEGSEEETQYF
CDR3 length: 14; J gene: TRBJ2-1; clone size: once; D gene: NA; V gene: TRBV11-2; CDR3 DNA: TGTGCCAGCAGCTCACGGAGGATCCTCGGTGAGCAGTTCTTC; CDR3 protein: CASSSRRILGEQFF
CDR3 length: 17; J gene: TRBJ1-5; clone size: NA; D gene: TRBD1; V gene: TRBV11-2; CDR3 DNA: TGTGCCAGCAGCTTATTTACGGGGGACAGGGATAAGCAGCCCCAGCATTTT; CDR3 protein: CASSLFTGDRDKQPQHF
CDR3 length: 15; J gene: TRBJ1-4; clone size: NA; D gene: TRBD1; V gene: TRBV7-9; CDR3 DNA: TGTGCCAGCAGCTTTTCGGGGGACAGGGGTGAAAAACTGTTTTTT; CDR3 protein: CASSFSGDRGEKLFF
CDR3 length: 11; J gene: TRBJ2-7; clone size: NA; D gene: NA; V gene: TRBV28; CDR3 DNA: TGTGCCAGCAGTTCGTCCTACGAGCAGTACTTC; CDR3 protein: CASSSSYEQYF
CDR3 length: 14; J gene: TRBJ1-1; clone size: NA; D gene: NA; V gene: TRBV7-9; CDR3 DNA: TGTGCCAGCAGCTTAGTGAGCAGGTACACTGAAGCTTTCTTT; CDR3 protein: CASSLVSRYTEAFF
CDR3 length: 14; J gene: TRBJ2-1; clone size: NA; D gene: NA; V gene: TRBV11-1; CDR3 DNA: TGTGCCAGCACTGACCCCGGGGGGCGCAATGAGCAGTTCTTC; CDR3 protein: CASTDPGGRNEQFF
CDR3 length: 16; J gene: TRBJ1-1; clone size: NA; D gene: NA; V gene: TRBV4-3; CDR3 DNA: TGCGCCAGCAGCCAAGTGTATGGAGGGATGAACACTGAAGCTTTCTTT; CDR3 protein: CASSQVYGGMNTEAFF
CDR3 length: 16; J gene: TRBJ2-3; clone size: NA; D gene: TRBD2; V gene: TRBV7-6; CDR3 DNA: TGTGCCAGCAGCTCTTCTAGCGGGGGGTCCACAGATACGCAGTATTTT; CDR3 protein: CASSSSSGGSTDTQYF
CDR3 length: 14; J gene: TRBJ2-7; clone size: NA; D gene: NA; V gene: TRBV7-2; CDR3 DNA: TGTGCCAGCAGCTCCACTGGGGGCTGGGACGAGCAGTACTTC; CDR3 protein: CASSSTGGWDEQYF
CDR3 length: 17; J gene: TRBJ2-2; clone size: few; D gene: NA; V gene: TRBV7-9; CDR3 DNA: TGTGCCAGCAGCTTAGCCCGGGGAGAATTTTTGCCCGGGGAGCTGTTTTTT; CDR3 protein: CASSLARGEFLPGELFF
CDR3 length: 15; J gene: TRBJ2-1; clone size: NA; D gene: TRBD2; V gene: TRBV7-9; CDR3 DNA: TGTGCCAGCAGTTCTAGCGGGGGGGCTCACAATGAGCAGTTCTTC; CDR3 protein: CASSSSGGAHNEQFF
CDR3 length: 14; J gene: TRBJ2-7; clone size: NA; D gene: NA; V gene: TRBV10-3; CDR3 DNA: TGTGCCATCAGTGAGTCCGACAGCCCCTACGAGCAGTACTTC; CDR3 protein: CAISESDSPYEQYF
CDR3 length: 14; J gene: TRBJ2-7; clone size: NA; D gene: TRBD1; V gene: TRBV6-5; CDR3 DNA: TGTGCCAGCAGTTACTTAGGGGGCGGCTACGAGCAGTACTTC; CDR3 protein: CASSYLGGGYEQYF
CDR3 length: 14; J gene: TRBJ1-2; clone size: NA; D gene: NA; V gene: TRBV2; CDR3 DNA: TGTGCCAGCAGCGAAAGCGGGCCTCTATATGGCTACACCTTC; CDR3 protein: CASSESGPLYGYTF
CDR3 length: 16; J gene: TRBJ2-6; clone size: NA; D gene: NA; V gene: TRBV7-2; CDR3 DNA: TGTGCCAGCAGCTTTGGGAGGCCCCGCGGGGCCAACGTCCTGACTTTC; CDR3 protein: CASSFGRPRGANVLTF
CDR3 length: 13; J gene: TRBJ2-7; clone size: NA; D gene: NA; V gene: TRBV6-6; CDR3 DNA: TGTGCCAGCAGCAAACCAGGACTATACGAGCAGTACTTC; CDR3 protein: CASSKPGLYEQYF
CDR3 length: 13; J gene: TRBJ2-1; clone size: NA; D gene: TRBD2; V gene: TRBV10-2; CDR3 DNA: TGCGCCAGCGGGCAAACCTCGGGGGGTGAGCAGTTCTTC; CDR3 protein: CASGQTSGGEQFF
CDR3 length: 16; J gene: TRBJ2-1; clone size: few; D gene: TRBD1; V gene: TRBV7-3; CDR3 DNA: TGTGCCAGCAGCTGGACAGGGACCACCAGTCGTAATGAGCAGTTCTTC; CDR3 protein: CASSWTGTTSRNEQFF
CDR3 length: 17; J gene: TRBJ2-3; clone size: NA; D gene: TRBD2; V gene: TRBV4-1; CDR3 DNA: TGCGCCAGCAGCCAAGATAAAGGCGGGAGGGGCACAGATACGCAGTATTTT; CDR3 protein: CASSQDKGGRGTDTQYF
CDR3 length: 12; J gene: TRBJ1-2; clone size: once; D gene: NA; V gene: TRBV19; CDR3 DNA: TGTGCCAGTAGTCAGCGGAACTATGGCTACACCTTC; CDR3 protein: CASSQRNYGYTF
CDR3 length: 15; J gene: TRBJ2-3; clone size: NA; D gene: TRBD2; V gene: TRBV5-1; CDR3 DNA: TGCGCCAGCAGCCTTGCGGGGGGGCCTCAAGATACGCAGTATTTT; CDR3 protein: CASSLAGGPQDTQYF
CDR3 length: 13; J gene: TRBJ1-1; clone size: NA; D gene: NA; V gene: TRBV19; CDR3 DNA: TGTGCCAGTAACATACGGGGTGGAACTGAAGCTTTCTTT; CDR3 protein: CASNIRGGTEAFF
CDR3 length: 14; J gene: TRBJ1-1; clone size: NA; D gene: NA; V gene: TRBV19; CDR3 DNA: TGTGCCAGTAGTGAAACAGGGCTGAACACTGAAGCTTTCTTT; CDR3 protein: CASSETGLNTEAFF
CDR3 length: 14; J gene: TRBJ1-1; clone size: NA; D gene: TRBD1; V gene: TRBV19; CDR3 DNA: TGTGCCAGTAGTCTACGGACAGGGCGGACTGAAGCTTTCTTT; CDR3 protein: CASSLRTGRTEAFF
CDR3 length: 15; J gene: TRBJ2-7; clone size: NA; D gene: TRBD1; V gene: TRBV25-1; CDR3 DNA: TGTGCCAGCAGTGTCGTGCGGACAGGGCCCTACGAGCAGTACTTC; CDR3 protein: CASSVVRTGPYEQYF
CDR3 length: 14; J gene: TRBJ2-7; clone size: NA; D gene: NA; V gene: TRBV5-1; CDR3 DNA: TGCGCCAGCAGCTACCGACCAGACAACTACGAGCAGTACTTC; CDR3 protein: CASSYRPDNYEQYF
CDR3 length: 14; J gene: TRBJ1-6; clone size: NA; D gene: NA; V gene: TRBV19; CDR3 DNA: TGTGCCAGTAGTGTCCAGGGTACTAATTCACCCCTCCACTTT; CDR3 protein: CASSVQGTNSPLHF
CDR3 length: 15; J gene: TRBJ1-6; clone size: few; D gene: TRBD1; V gene: TRBV28; CDR3 DNA: TGTGCCAGCAGTTTCTACAGGGGGCAGGGTTCACCCCTCCACTTT; CDR3 protein: CASSFYRGQGSPLHF
CDR3 length: 14; J gene: TRBJ1-1; clone size: NA; D gene: NA; V gene: TRBV7-3; CDR3 DNA: TGTGCCAGCAGCTTAACGTCTGGGCCCACTGAAGCTTTCTTT; CDR3 protein: CASSLTSGPTEAFF
CDR3 length: 13; J gene: TRBJ1-2; clone size: once; D gene: TRBD1; V gene: TRBV7-9; CDR3 DNA: TGTGCCAGCAGCCCTGGGACAGAGGATGGCTACACCTTC; CDR3 protein: CASSPGTEDGYTF
CDR3 length: 14; J gene: TRBJ1-2; clone size: NA; D gene: TRBD1; V gene: TRBV6-5; CDR3 DNA: TGTGCCAGCAGTTTACAGGGGGCAGGCTATGGCTACACCTTC; CDR3 protein: CASSLQGAGYGYTF
CDR3 length: 14; J gene: TRBJ1-5; clone size: few; D gene: NA; V gene: TRBV5-1; CDR3 DNA: TGCGCCAGCAGCTCAGACAGTCTTAATCAGCCCCAGCATTTT; CDR3 protein: CASSSDSLNQPQHF
CDR3 length: 15; J gene: TRBJ2-3; clone size: NA; D gene: TRBD2; V gene: TRBV6-5; CDR3 DNA: TGTGCCAGCAGTTCCCCTAGCGGGAGCACAGATACGCAGTATTTT; CDR3 protein: CASSSPSGSTDTQYF